Given below is one T cell receptor (beta chain) in context. Its antigen is as yet unknown. The source of the sample is a study of T cell repertoires in cytomegalovirus infection. On the study more broadly: Matching HLA type, along with CMV infection, was indicated by public TCR beta signatures. Whole-study results and caveats: Ex vivo responses were dominated by HLA-C-restricted CMV-specific TCR beta clonotypes.

Unmatched junction bases numbered 6, after V lost 3 bases and J lost 5 bases. This CDR3 region has 15 residues. From germline, CDR1 is KGHSH and CDR2 LQKENI. One entry per CDR3 protein results from TCRdb running MiXCR on the reads. The sample has around 200,000 distinct CDR3 sequences, approximately 40% seen once. The specimen comprised CD8+ T cells from cultured PBMCs, sampled from culture after CMV antigen stimulation. This chain joins TRBV18 and TRBJ2-1; 8 bases line up with TRBD1. The sequence came from a human donor in good health (CMV status not recorded). Some clones in this sample may be carry-over from other donors' samples. For the CDR3, the DNA is TGTGCCAGCTCACCGACCAGGGGGCCCGACAATGAGCAGTTCTTC. Translating it yields CASSPTRGPDNEQFF.